This entry features one T cell receptor (beta chain) sequence. The antigen is unknown. This sample stems from a study of blood T cells in healthy people across ages. Alongside a J-beta primer mix, a sample-barcoded 5' primer served in a second PCR lasting about 6 to 11 cycles. TCRdb re-called the 5' RACE reads with MiXCR, one entry per CDR3 protein. The profile shows about 670,000 distinct CDR3 sequences, approximately 52% of them singletons. Study-level points and caveats: Higher diversity and more naive CD4+ cells were features of long-lived donors, compared to aged donors. TCR beta diversity, measured per million T cells, fell in a roughly linear way with age.

CDR1 and CDR2 (germline): SGHRS, YFSETQ. There are 15 residues in the CDR3. The V and J ends lost 4 bases and 7 bases, in that order; junction bases with no gene match: 13. This sequence was found in a woman of 80 years or more in good health. The chain has TRBV5-1 and TRBJ1-1, with 7 bases identical to TRBD1. The sample was blood. CDR3 in amino acids: CASSKGDRDGDEAFF. The DNA for the CDR3 is TGCGCCAGCAGCAAAGGCGACAGGGATGGCGATGAAGCTTTCTTT.